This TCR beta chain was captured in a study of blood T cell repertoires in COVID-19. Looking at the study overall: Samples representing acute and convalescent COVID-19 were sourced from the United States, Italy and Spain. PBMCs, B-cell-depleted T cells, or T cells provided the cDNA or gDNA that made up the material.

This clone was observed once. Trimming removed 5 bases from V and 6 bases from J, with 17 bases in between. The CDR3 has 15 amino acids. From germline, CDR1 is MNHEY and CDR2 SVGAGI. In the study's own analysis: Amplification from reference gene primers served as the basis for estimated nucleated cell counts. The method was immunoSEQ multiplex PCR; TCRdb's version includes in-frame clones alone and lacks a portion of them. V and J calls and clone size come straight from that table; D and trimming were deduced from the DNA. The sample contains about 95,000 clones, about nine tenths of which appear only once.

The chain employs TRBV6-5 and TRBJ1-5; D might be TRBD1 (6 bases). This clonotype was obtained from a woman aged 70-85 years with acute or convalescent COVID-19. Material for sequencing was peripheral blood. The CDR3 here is CASSILQGFSQPQHF. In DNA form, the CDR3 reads TGTGCCAGCAGTATACTACAGGGTTTCTCTCAGCCCCAGCATTTT.